The source of this TCR beta chain is a study of T cells in Graves' hyperthyroidism and ophthalmopathy. Study overall: Prior to any treatment, at the point of initial diagnosis, peripheral blood was collected. Findings of the study overall: It was a median approximately six months before onset that the model predicted ophthalmopathy. Stable hyperthyroidism was separated from ophthalmopathy by a model based on 13 V-J features.

This clonotype was counted a few times. Its matching antigen is unknown. Template material for amplifying TCR beta CDR3 regions consisted of RNA transcripts. The study used the HTBI primer set for a first-round RT-PCR of the TCR CDR3. TCRdb itself ran the multiplex PCR reads through MiXCR, one entry per CDR3 protein. The sample yields 300,000 to 450,000 distinct CDR3 sequences, about 14% seen once. V was trimmed by 8 bases and J by 3 bases, leaving 17 bases between them. The germline V gene has CDR1 MNHNS and CDR2 SASEGT. CDR3 length equals 15 residues. The TCR sequence derives from a young man with Graves' hyperthyroidism that later progressed to Graves' ophthalmopathy. Sequencing was carried out using blood. The chain employs TRBV6-1 and TRBJ1-5, with a possible D match to TRBD1 (5 bases). The CDR3 region has the DNA TGTGCCAGCCGTCTTAGGGACGGTACCAATCAGCCCCAGCATTTT. Its translation is CASRLRDGTNQPQHF.